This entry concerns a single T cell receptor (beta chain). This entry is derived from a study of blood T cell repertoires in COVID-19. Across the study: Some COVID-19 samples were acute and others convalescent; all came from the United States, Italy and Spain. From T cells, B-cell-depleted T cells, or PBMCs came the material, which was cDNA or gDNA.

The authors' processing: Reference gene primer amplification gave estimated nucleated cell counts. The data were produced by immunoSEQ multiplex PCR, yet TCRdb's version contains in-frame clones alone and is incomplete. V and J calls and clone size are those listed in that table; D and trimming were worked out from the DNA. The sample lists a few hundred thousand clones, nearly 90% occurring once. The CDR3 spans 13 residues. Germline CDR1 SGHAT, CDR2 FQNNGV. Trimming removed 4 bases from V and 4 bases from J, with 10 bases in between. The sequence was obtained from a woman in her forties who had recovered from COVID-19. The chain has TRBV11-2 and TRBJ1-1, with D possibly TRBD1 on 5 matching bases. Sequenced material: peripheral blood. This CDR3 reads CASSYQGSTEAFF. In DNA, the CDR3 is TGTGCCAGCAGCTACCAGGGTAGCACTGAAGCTTTCTTT.